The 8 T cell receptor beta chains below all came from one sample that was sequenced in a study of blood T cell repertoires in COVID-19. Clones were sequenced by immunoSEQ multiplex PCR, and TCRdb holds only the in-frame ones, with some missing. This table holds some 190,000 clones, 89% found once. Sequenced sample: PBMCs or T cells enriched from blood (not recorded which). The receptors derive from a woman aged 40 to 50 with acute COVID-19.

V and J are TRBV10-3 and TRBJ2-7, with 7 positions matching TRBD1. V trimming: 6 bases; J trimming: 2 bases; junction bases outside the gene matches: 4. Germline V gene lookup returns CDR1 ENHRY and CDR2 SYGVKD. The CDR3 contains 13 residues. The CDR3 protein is CAISPGQTYEQYF. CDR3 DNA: TGTGCCATCAGCCCGGGACAGACCTACGAGCAGTACTTC.

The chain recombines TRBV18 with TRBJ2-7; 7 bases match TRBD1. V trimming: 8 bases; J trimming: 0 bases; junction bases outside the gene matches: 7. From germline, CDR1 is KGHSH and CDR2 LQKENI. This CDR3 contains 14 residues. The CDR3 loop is CASHDRALSYEQYF. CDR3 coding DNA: TGTGCCAGCCACGACAGGGCCCTCTCCTACGAGCAGTACTTC.

Here the CDR3 reads CASSGDYFFAFF. The DNA of the CDR3 is TGTGCCAGCAGCGGGGACTATTTTTTTGCTTTCTTT. The V gene is TRBV7-9, the J gene TRBJ1-1; D may be TRBD1 (5 bases). Looked up from germline, CDR1 is SEHNR and CDR2 is FQNEAQ (reference sequence). The V and J ends lost 5 bases and 11 bases respectively, with 15 bases between them. This CDR3 region has 12 residues.

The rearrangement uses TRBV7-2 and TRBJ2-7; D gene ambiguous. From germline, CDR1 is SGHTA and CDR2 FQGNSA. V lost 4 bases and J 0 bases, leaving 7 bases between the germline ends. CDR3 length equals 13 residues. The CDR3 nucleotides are TGTGCCAGCAGCTCGGGTTACTCCTACGAGCAGTACTTC. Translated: CASSSGYSYEQYF. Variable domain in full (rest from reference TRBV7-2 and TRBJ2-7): GAGVSQSPSNKVTEKGKDVELRCDPISGHTALYWYRQSLGQGLEFLIYFQGNSAPDKSGLPSDRFSAERTGGSVSTLTIQRTQQEDSAVYLCASSSGYSYEQYFGPGTRLTVT.

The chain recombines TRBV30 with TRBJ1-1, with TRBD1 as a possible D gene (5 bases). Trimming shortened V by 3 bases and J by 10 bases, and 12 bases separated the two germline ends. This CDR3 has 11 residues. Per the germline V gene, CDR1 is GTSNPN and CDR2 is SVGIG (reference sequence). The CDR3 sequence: CAWREGVGAFF. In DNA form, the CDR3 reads TGTGCCTGGAGAGAAGGGGTCGGAGCTTTCTTT.

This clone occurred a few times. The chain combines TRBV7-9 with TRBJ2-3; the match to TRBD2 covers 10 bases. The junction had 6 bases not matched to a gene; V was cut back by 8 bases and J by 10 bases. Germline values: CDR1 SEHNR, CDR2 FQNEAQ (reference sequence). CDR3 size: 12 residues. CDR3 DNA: TGTGCCAGCGATCTAGCGGGAGAGGCGCAGTATTTT. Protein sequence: CASDLAGEAQYF.

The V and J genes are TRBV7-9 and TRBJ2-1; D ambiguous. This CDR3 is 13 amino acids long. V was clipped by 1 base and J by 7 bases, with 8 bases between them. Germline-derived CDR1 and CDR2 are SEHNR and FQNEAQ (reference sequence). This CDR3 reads CASSLDLDNEQFF. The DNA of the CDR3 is TGTGCCAGCAGCTTAGATTTAGATAATGAGCAGTTCTTC.

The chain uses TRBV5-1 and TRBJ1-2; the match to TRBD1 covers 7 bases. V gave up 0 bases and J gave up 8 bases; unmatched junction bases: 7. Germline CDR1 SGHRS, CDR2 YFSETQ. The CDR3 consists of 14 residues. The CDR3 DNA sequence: TGCGCCAGCAGCTTGGGACAGGGTTTCTTCGGCTACACCTTC. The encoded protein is CASSLGQGFFGYTF.